What follows are 3 T cell receptor beta chains derived from one specimen sequenced in a study of blood T cells in healthy people across ages. Sample-barcoded 5' priming and a J-beta primer mix drove a second PCR of roughly 6 to 12 cycles. TCRdb redid the calling of the 5' RACE reads with MiXCR, one entry per CDR3 protein. The table shows 1 million or so distinct CDR3 sequences, with less than 50% occurring only once. Sequences were obtained from blood. The receptors were gathered from a woman aged 60-75 years in good health.

Of note for this clonotype: Compared with germline, one end of the junction differs, possibly owing to a read error. The CDR3 nucleotides are TGCAGTGCCGCCGATCACGCGGGCCCCTCCTACAATGAGCGGTACTTC. Amino acid sequence: CSAADHAGPSYNERYF. This chain links TRBV20-1 with TRBJ2-1; D perhaps matches TRBD2 (5 bases). CDR3 size: 16 residues. In germline, CDR1 is DFQATT, CDR2 SNEGSKA (reference sequence).

Of note for this clonotype: A read error may account for a junction end that differs from germline. The genes are TRBV12-3 or TRBV12-4 and TRBJ2-7; 10 bases align to TRBD1. This CDR3 has 15 amino acids. This CDR3 reads CASRGQGSPSSEQYF. The CDR3 nucleotides read TGTGCCAGCAGGGGACAGGGGAGCCCCTCCTCCGAGCAGTACTTC.

This clonotype has only a few counts. The chain couples TRBV11-2 to TRBJ2-5; D perhaps matches TRBD2 (6 bases). V was clipped by 0 bases and J by 2 bases, with 10 bases between them. Germline CDR1 reads SGHAT; CDR2 reads FQNNGV. The length of the CDR3 is 15 residues. CDR3 sequence (DNA): TGTGCCAGCAGCTTAGATCCTAGCGCGCAAGAGACCCAGTACTTC. The encoded protein is CASSLDPSAQETQYF.